These 14 T cell receptor beta chains originate from one sample sequenced in a study of CD8 T cells in Susac syndrome. It was with random hexamers that roughly 0.45 to 1 ug RNA was reverse transcribed. TCRdb used MiXCR to reprocess the immunoSEQ multiplex PCR reads, holding one entry per CDR3 protein. The profile shows about 300,000 distinct CDR3 sequences, about 88% of them singletons. Material: CD8+ T cells from PBMCs. The receptor source for this set is a human donor with multiple sclerosis.

In the case of this clonotype: The DNA is left out, because the CDR3 cannot be placed on it with certainty; the CDR3 is given as TCRdb lists it. This chain joins TRBV2 and TRBJ2-7; TRBD2 was called by the table and not checked on the DNA. The CDR3 has 17 amino acids, counting both end residues. Germline V gene lookup returns CDR1 SNHLY and CDR2 FYNNEI. The CDR3 loop reads CASSSFGEGPEGYEQYF.

The rearrangement uses TRBV5-6 and TRBJ2-1; 10 bases agree with TRBD2. Trimming removed 4 bases from V and 0 bases from J; junction bases left unmatched: 4. CDR3 length equals 16 residues. The V gene's germline CDR1 is SGHDT and CDR2 YYEEEE. Written as DNA, the CDR3 is TGTGCCAGCAGCGTGCGACTAGCGGGCTCCTACAATGAGCAGTTCTTC. Its protein is CASSVRLAGSYNEQFF. The variable domain in full, completed from reference TRBV5-6 and TRBJ2-1, reads DAGVTQSPTHLIKTRGQQVTLRCSPKSGHDTVSWYQQALGQGPQFIFQYYEEEERQRGNFPDRFSGHQFPNYSSELNVNALLLGDSALYLCASSVRLAGSYNEQFFGPGTRLTVL.

The rearrangement joins TRBV25-1 to TRBJ1-1; 8 bases agree with TRBD1. Trimming cost V 4 bases and J 11 bases; bases outside gene matches: 6. From germline, CDR1 is MGHDK and CDR2 SYGVNS. The CDR3 covers 12 residues. CDR3 loop: CASSVQGGSAFF. As DNA, the CDR3 is TGTGCCAGCAGTGTACAGGGGGGAAGTGCTTTCTTT. Complete variable domain (other parts from reference TRBV25-1 and TRBJ1-1): EADIYQTPRYLVIGTGKKITLECSQTMGHDKMYWYQQDPGMELHLIHYSYGVNSTEKGDLSSESTVSRIRTEHFPLTLESARPSHTSQYLCASSVQGGSAFFGQGTRLTVV.

Regarding this clonotype: A read error may produce the germline difference seen at one junction end. This chain links TRBV6-5 with TRBJ1-5; 10 bases are shared with TRBD1. The length of the CDR3 is 18 residues. CDR1 is MNHEY, CDR2 SVGAGI, per germline. CDR3 nucleotide sequence: TGTGCCAACAGTTACCTTAGGACAGGGGGTGTGGGCAATCAGCCCCAGCATTTT. This gives the protein CANSYLRTGGVGNQPQHF.

J is TRBJ2-2 and V is TRBV6-6; TRBD2 agrees at 7 bases. Germline CDR1 MNHNY, CDR2 SVGAGI (reference sequence). The CDR3 covers 14 residues. The ends lost 8 bases at V and 6 bases at J; junction bases unmatched: 9. The CDR3 reads CASGRDASSGELFF. CDR3 DNA: TGTGCCAGCGGGAGGGACGCGAGCTCCGGGGAGCTGTTTTTT.

This clonotype was seen a few times. The genes are TRBV3-1 and TRBJ2-5; D call uncertain. The CDR3 is 13 amino acids. V lost 1 base, J lost 1 base, and 4 bases lay in between. Germline CDR1 LGHDT, CDR2 YNNKEL (reference sequence). The CDR3 region is CASSQGPQETQYF. DNA for the CDR3: TGTGCCAGCAGCCAAGGTCCCCAAGAGACCCAGTACTTC.

This clonotype was counted once. This rearrangement joins TRBV20-1 to TRBJ1-5; D gene unclear. This CDR3 contains 16 residues. Germline V lookup: CDR1 DFQATT, CDR2 SNEGSKA (reference sequence). V lost 3 bases, J lost 0 bases, and 15 bases lay in between. This CDR3 reads CSASEPGVYSNQPQHF. As DNA, the CDR3 is TGCAGTGCTAGTGAGCCAGGCGTTTATAGCAATCAGCCCCAGCATTTT.

V is TRBV5-6 and J is TRBJ2-7; 8 bases match TRBD2. V shed 4 bases, J shed 1 base, and the junction held 7 bases outside the gene matches. Germline CDR1 reads SGHDT; CDR2 reads YYEEEE. This CDR3 is 15 amino acids long. The CDR3 reads CASSGTSGGSYEQYF. The CDR3 DNA reads as TGTGCCAGCAGCGGTACTAGCGGCGGATCCTACGAGCAGTACTTC.

The V and J genes are TRBV19 and TRBJ1-2; 8 nucleotides match TRBD1. After removal of 5 bases from V and 5 bases from J, the junction contained 16 bases not matched to a gene. This CDR3 spans 17 amino acids. Germline V gene sequence: CDR1 LNHDA, CDR2 SQIVND (reference sequence). CDR3 DNA: TGTGCCAGTAGTTTGAGCCTCTCGACAGGGGTATGGTATGGCTACACCTTC. It translates to CASSLSLSTGVWYGYTF.

The rearrangement uses TRBV4-1 and TRBJ1-1; 9 bases align to TRBD1. The germline CDR1 and CDR2 sequences are MGHRA and YSYEKL. V shed 7 bases and J 0 bases; nucleotides not matched to a gene: 15. The CDR3 runs to 18 residues. CDR3 in DNA: TGCGCCAGCACCCCTGAGGGACAGGGATCTATCATGAACACTGAAGCTTTCTTT. Amino acid sequence: CASTPEGQGSIMNTEAFF.

V usage is TRBV14 and J usage is TRBJ2-7, with D maybe TRBD1 (6 bases). In germline, CDR1 is SGHDN, CDR2 FVKESK. CDR3 size: 15 residues. The ends were cut back, 1 base at V and 0 bases at J, with 10 bases in the middle. CDR3 sequence (DNA): TGTGCCAGCAGCCAAGCGACAGGAAGCTCCTACGAGCAGTACTTC. Translation gives CASSQATGSSYEQYF.

The rearrangement links TRBV2 to TRBJ2-7; D could derive from TRBD1 or TRBD2 (6 bases each). V was trimmed by 0 bases and J by 7 bases, leaving 16 bases between them. Germline V gene data show CDR1 as SNHLY and CDR2 as FYNNEI. This CDR3 has 15 amino acids. The CDR3 nucleotides read TGTGCCAGCAGTGAAGCTGTGGGGGGCACGTGGGAGCAGTACTTC. Amino acid sequence: CASSEAVGGTWEQYF.

The chain carries TRBV29-1 and TRBJ1-4; TRBD1 might be the D (6 bases). The CDR3 spans 15 residues. Trimming shortened V by 6 bases and J by 10 bases, and 24 bases separated the two germline ends. Germline V gene lookup returns CDR1 SQVTM and CDR2 ANQGSEA. The CDR3 DNA reads as TGCAGCGTCCGCGGTGGGTCAGGGGAGGGGGTAAAACTGTTTTTT. Its protein product is CSVRGGSGEGVKLFF.

This clonotype appeared a few times. The V call is TRBV29-1, the J call TRBJ1-1; no clear D gene. V dropped 4 bases and J dropped 4 bases, with 10 bases sitting between them. Germline CDR1 reads SQVTM; CDR2 reads ANQGSEA. The CDR3 contains 12 residues. CDR3 in amino acids: CSVAPGGTEAFF. In DNA form, the CDR3 reads TGCAGCGTTGCCCCGGGTGGCACTGAAGCTTTCTTT.